The 20 T cell receptor beta chains presented below share a single source sample, sequenced in a study of cytomegalovirus exposure and HLA in healthy donors. A multiplex PCR was run with 60 Vbeta primers and 13 Jbeta primers. Some clones are missing from TCRdb's copy, which holds only in-frame ones; the method was immunoSEQ multiplex PCR. The data contain approximately 130,000 clones, roughly three quarters of them singletons. The sequenced sample consisted of PBMCs. Every receptor here comes from a woman between 35 and 50 years old in good health and CMV-seronegative.

V gene TRBV6-1 combines with J gene TRBJ1-1; TRBD1 matches at 8 bases. The CDR3 sequence is 17 residues long. Trimming at V came to 4 bases and at J to 4 bases, leaving 14 bases not matched to a gene. Germline CDR1 MNHNS, CDR2 SASEGT. The CDR3 spells CASSAALRGRYTTEAFF. The CDR3 nucleotides read TGTGCCAGCAGTGCAGCTCTCAGGGGGCGATATACCACTGAAGCTTTCTTT.

The chain has TRBV7-9 and TRBJ1-2; 7 bases are a match to TRBD1. J was trimmed by 8 bases and V by 4 bases; bases with no gene match: 10. The CDR3 loop spans 14 amino acids. Germline V gene data show CDR1 as SEHNR and CDR2 as FQNEAQ (reference sequence). The CDR3 is CASSWGQTPDGYTF. The CDR3 nucleotides are TGTGCCAGCAGCTGGGGACAGACCCCGGACGGCTACACCTTC.

The rearrangement links TRBV4-1 to TRBJ2-1, with TRBD2 identical over 8 bases. Germline-derived CDR1 and CDR2 are MGHRA and YSYEKL. The J segment lost 1 base and the V segment lost 4 bases, leaving 9 bases of the junction unmatched. The CDR3 has 17 residues. The CDR3 region is CASSRGLGPTSYNEQFF. In DNA, the CDR3 is TGCGCCAGCAGCCGGGGACTAGGCCCAACGTCCTACAATGAGCAGTTCTTC.

The chain recombines TRBV28 with TRBJ2-1; D might be TRBD2 (5 bases). V shed 1 base and J shed 3 bases, with 10 bases lying between them. Germline CDR1 is MDHEN and CDR2 is SYDVKM. The CDR3 is 15 residues long. CDR3 protein: CASSLFSGDYNEQFF. CDR3 DNA sequence: TGTGCCAGCAGTTTATTCTCCGGGGACTACAATGAGCAGTTCTTC.

The genes are TRBV16 and TRBJ2-5, with 7 bases fitting TRBD1. The junction had 1 base not matched to a gene; V was cut back by 4 bases and J by 2 bases. CDR1 is KGHSY, CDR2 FQNENV, per germline. The CDR3 has 13 residues. The DNA for the CDR3 is TGTGCCAGCAGCCGGGGACAGCAAGAGACCCAGTACTTC. This encodes CASSRGQQETQYF.

This clone came up a few times. The V and J genes are TRBV6-1 and TRBJ2-1; D may be TRBD2 (7 bases). The germline gives CDR1 MNHNS, CDR2 SASEGT. V lost 8 bases and J 5 bases, leaving 19 bases between the germline ends. The CDR3 runs 15 residues. The DNA for the CDR3 is TGTGCCAGCGAGTCCTGGGGGGAGGGGGACAATGAGCAGTTCTTC. Amino acid sequence: CASESWGEGDNEQFF.

The gene calls are TRBV5-1 and TRBJ1-1, with 7 bases lining up with TRBD1. V shed 4 bases, J shed 5 bases, and the junction held 8 bases outside the gene matches. Germline V gene data show CDR1 as SGHRS and CDR2 as YFSETQ. The CDR3 runs 14 residues. The CDR3 nucleotides read TGCGCCAGCAGCCACAGGGGAGAGGGGACTGAAGCTTTCTTT. Amino acid sequence: CASSHRGEGTEAFF.

This sequence joins TRBV29-1 and TRBJ2-3, with 10 bases identical to TRBD1. The germline V gene has CDR1 SQVTM and CDR2 ANQGSEA. The V gene end was trimmed by 6 bases and the J gene end by 3 bases; junction bases not matched to a gene: 3. The CDR3 has 13 amino acids. The CDR3 loop reads CSVRTGGTDTQYF. CDR3 coding DNA: TGCAGCGTAAGGACAGGGGGAACAGATACGCAGTATTTT.

The rearrangement links TRBV5-4 to TRBJ2-3, with 8 positions matching TRBD1. Germline V gene sequence: CDR1 SGHNT, CDR2 YYREEE (reference sequence). V trimming: 4 bases; J trimming: 3 bases; junction bases outside the gene matches: 7. The CDR3 runs 15 residues. The CDR3 bases are TGTGCCAGCAGCCCGTACAGGGGGGCGACAGATACGCAGTATTTT. Its protein is CASSPYRGATDTQYF.

The chain links TRBV19 to TRBJ2-1, with 8 nucleotides matching TRBD2. From germline, CDR1 is LNHDA and CDR2 SQIVND (reference sequence). After removal of 2 bases from V and 7 bases from J, the junction contained 19 bases not matched to a gene. The length of the CDR3 is 19 residues. CDR3 DNA: TGTGCCAGTAGTATAAACCCTTCCCTCAAGCGGGAGAGTTGGAATGAGCAGTTCTTC. Amino acids: CASSINPSLKRESWNEQFF.

The chain uses TRBV7-9 and TRBJ1-1, with 9 bases identical to TRBD1. V lost 3 bases to trimming and J lost 4 bases; unmatched junction nucleotides: 3. The germline V gene has CDR1 SEHNR and CDR2 FQNEAQ (reference sequence). There are 14 residues in the CDR3. The CDR3 bases are TGTGCCAGCAGCTTCGAGACAGGGGGCACTGAAGCTTTCTTT. This translates into CASSFETGGTEAFF.

The CDR3 loop reads CSVDGRADNEQFF. CDR3 in DNA: TGCAGCGTTGATGGGAGGGCTGACAATGAGCAGTTCTTC. The V call is TRBV29-1, the J call TRBJ2-1; 7 nucleotides agree with TRBD2. This CDR3 has 13 amino acids. The J segment lost 5 bases and the V segment lost 3 bases, leaving 4 bases of the junction unmatched. Germline CDR1 is SQVTM and CDR2 is ANQGSEA.

The V gene is TRBV15, the J gene TRBJ2-7; TRBD2 matches 12 bases. V lost 2 bases, J lost 3 bases, and 8 bases stayed unmatched. CDR1 is LNHNV and CDR2 is YYDKDF in the germline V gene (reference sequence). The CDR3 length is 17 residues. For the CDR3, the DNA is TGTGCCACCAGCAGATCAGAAGGACTAGCGGGAATCTACGAGCAGTACTTC. Encoded protein: CATSRSEGLAGIYEQYF.

This chain joins TRBV7-9 and TRBJ2-1; 8 bases match TRBD2. CDR1 and CDR2 (germline): SEHNR, FQNEAQ (reference sequence). Trimming took 7 bases from V and 9 from J; bases not matched to a gene: 8. This CDR3 region has 13 residues. The CDR3 spells CASKGSGSGEQFF. The CDR3 bases are TGTGCCAGCAAGGGGAGCGGGAGCGGTGAGCAGTTCTTC.

This chain uses TRBV10-2 with TRBJ1-1; D is possibly TRBD1 (6 bases). Germline lookup yields CDR1 WSHSY and CDR2 SAAADI. Trimming took off 2 bases at V and 1 base at J, with 11 bases between the two ends. The CDR3 sequence is 15 residues long. CDR3 coding DNA: TGCGCCAGCAGTGAGAGCGGGGGCCGGAACACTGAAGCTTTCTTT. Translating it yields CASSESGGRNTEAFF.

The chain uses TRBV5-8 and TRBJ2-5; 9 bases match TRBD2. CDR3 length: 15 residues. Germline V lookup: CDR1 SGHTS, CDR2 YDEGEE. J lost 1 base, V lost 6 bases, and 7 bases had no gene match. The DNA for the CDR3 is TGTGCCAGCACATGGGGTAGCGGGGGCCAAGAGACCCAGTACTTC. This encodes CASTWGSGGQETQYF.

In its sample, this clone was seen once. The chain combines TRBV28 with TRBJ2-7, with 9 bases identical to TRBD1. Germline V gene sequence: CDR1 MDHEN, CDR2 SYDVKM. The junction had 5 bases not matched to a gene; V was cut back by 10 bases and J by 1 base. There are 13 residues in the CDR3. As DNA, the CDR3 is TGTGCCACCGGGACAGGGTTTTCCTACGAGCAGTACTTC. Its translation is CATGTGFSYEQYF.

The J gene is TRBJ1-3, the V gene TRBV27; unclear D gene. The V gene lost 5 bases and the J gene lost 4 bases, with 12 bases spanning the gap. The CDR3 loop spans 14 amino acids. Germline CDR1 is MNHEY and CDR2 is SMNVEV (reference sequence). CDR3 in amino acids: CASSTVAAGNTIYF. Written as DNA, the CDR3 is TGTGCCAGCAGTACCGTGGCGGCAGGAAACACCATATATTTT.

The chain joins TRBV5-1 to TRBJ1-3; TRBD1 agrees at 8 bases. The germline V gene has CDR1 SGHRS and CDR2 YFSETQ. The CDR3 is 15 amino acids. The V gene end was trimmed by 1 base and the J gene end by 4 bases; junction bases not matched to a gene: 4. CDR3: CASSLMGQAGNTIYF. The CDR3 region has the DNA TGCGCCAGCAGCTTGATGGGACAGGCGGGAAACACCATATATTTT.

The rearrangement links TRBV19 to TRBJ1-5, with 8 bases identical to TRBD1. V shed 6 bases, J shed 2 bases, and the junction held 3 bases outside the gene matches. The CDR3 runs to 14 residues. Per the germline V gene, CDR1 is LNHDA and CDR2 is SQIVND (reference sequence). CDR3 DNA sequence: TGTGCCAGTAGCCAGGGACAGGGCAATCAGCCCCAGCATTTT. It encodes CASSQGQGNQPQHF.